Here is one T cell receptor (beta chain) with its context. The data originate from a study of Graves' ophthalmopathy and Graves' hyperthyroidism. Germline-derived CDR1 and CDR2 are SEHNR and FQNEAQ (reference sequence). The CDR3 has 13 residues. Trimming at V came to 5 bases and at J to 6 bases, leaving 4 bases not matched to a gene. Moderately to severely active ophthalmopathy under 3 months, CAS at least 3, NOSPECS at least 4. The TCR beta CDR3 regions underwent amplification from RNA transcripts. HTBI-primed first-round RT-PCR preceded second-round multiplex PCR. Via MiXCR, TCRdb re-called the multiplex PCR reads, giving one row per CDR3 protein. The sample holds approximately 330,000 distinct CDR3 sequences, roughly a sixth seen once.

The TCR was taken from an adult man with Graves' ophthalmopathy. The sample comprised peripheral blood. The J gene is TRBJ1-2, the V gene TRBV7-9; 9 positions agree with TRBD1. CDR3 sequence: CASSEGQGDGYTF. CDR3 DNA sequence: TGTGCCAGCAGCGAGGGACAGGGTGATGGCTACACCTTC.